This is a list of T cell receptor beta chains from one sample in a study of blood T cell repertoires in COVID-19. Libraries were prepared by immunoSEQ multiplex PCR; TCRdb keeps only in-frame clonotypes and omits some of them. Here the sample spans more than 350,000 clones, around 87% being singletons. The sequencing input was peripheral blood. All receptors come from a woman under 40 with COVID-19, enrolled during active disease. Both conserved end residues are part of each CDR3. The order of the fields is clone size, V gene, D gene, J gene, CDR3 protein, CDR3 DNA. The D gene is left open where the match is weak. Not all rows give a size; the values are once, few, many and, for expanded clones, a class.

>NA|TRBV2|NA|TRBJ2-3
CARRDSLRDTQYF
TGTGCCAGACGGGACTCGCTAAGAGATACGCAGTATTTT
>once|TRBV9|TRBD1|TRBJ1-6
CASSPRGGPTSYNSPLHF
TGTGCCAGCAGCCCTAGAGGGGGCCCTACCAGCTATAATTCACCCCTCCACTTT
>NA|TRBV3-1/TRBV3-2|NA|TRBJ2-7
CASSQKGVHEQYF
TGTGCCAGCAGCCAGAAGGGGGTTCACGAGCAGTACTTC
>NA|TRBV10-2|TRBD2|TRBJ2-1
CASSEFLAGGANEQFF
TGCGCCAGCAGTGAGTTCCTAGCGGGAGGAGCCAATGAGCAGTTCTTC
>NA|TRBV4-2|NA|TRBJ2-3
CASSQNLAGADTQYF
TGTGCCAGCAGCCAAAATCTAGCAGGGGCAGATACGCAGTATTTT
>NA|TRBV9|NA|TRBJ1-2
CASSVSSYGYTF
TGTGCCAGCAGCGTATCCAGCTATGGCTACACCTTC
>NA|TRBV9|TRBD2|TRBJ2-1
CASSVEEGGIYNEQFF
TGTGCCAGCAGCGTAGAGGAGGGAGGGATATACAATGAGCAGTTCTTC
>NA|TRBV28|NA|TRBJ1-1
CASSPGLGPGTEAFF
TGTGCCAGCAGCCCCGGCCTGGGGCCAGGCACTGAAGCTTTCTTT
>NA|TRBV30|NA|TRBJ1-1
CAWSVMGEVAFF
TGTGCCTGGAGTGTAATGGGGGAGGTGGCTTTCTTT
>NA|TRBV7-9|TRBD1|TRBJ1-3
CASSLEVPGTAGNTIYF
TGTGCCAGCAGCTTAGAAGTTCCCGGGACAGCTGGAAACACCATATATTTT
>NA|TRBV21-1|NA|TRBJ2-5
CASSMSGTSGREPSETQYF
TGTGCCAGCAGCATGAGCGGGACTAGCGGGAGAGAGCCTTCAGAGACCCAGTACTTC
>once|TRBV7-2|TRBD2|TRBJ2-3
CASSFPIAGDTDTQYF
TGTGCCAGCAGCTTCCCGATAGCGGGAGATACAGATACGCAGTATTTT